These 20 T cell receptor beta chains share one sample of origin, sequenced in a study of CD8 T cells in Susac syndrome. The RNA input was about 0.5 to 1 ug, and it was reverse transcribed with random hexamers. MiXCR was run by TCRdb on the immunoSEQ multiplex PCR reads, yielding one entry per CDR3 protein. The sample contains some 120,000 distinct CDR3 sequences, less than 95% of which appear only once. Material: CD4+ T cells from PBMCs. The receptors shown here come from a human donor with multiple sclerosis.

V gene TRBV4-2 combines with J gene TRBJ2-6, with 7 bases that match TRBD1. Per germline, CDR1 LGHNA and CDR2 YNFKEQ. V was pared by 5 bases and J by 3 bases, with 7 bases of the junction left unmatched. The CDR3 sequence is 16 residues long. CDR3 sequence reads: CASSNPGTVGANVLTF. The CDR3 DNA is TGTGCCAGCAGCAATCCGGGGACAGTTGGGGCCAACGTCCTGACTTTC.

V and J are TRBV14 and TRBJ2-7; unclear D gene. The length of the CDR3 is 15 residues. Germline V gene sequence: CDR1 SGHDN, CDR2 FVKESK. Deletions cut 0 bases from V and 0 bases from J, with 9 bases between. Written as DNA, the CDR3 is TGTGCCAGCAGCCAAGAAGGCAGAGACTCCTACGAGCAGTACTTC. Encoded protein: CASSQEGRDSYEQYF.

The chain uses TRBV30 and TRBJ2-7, with D perhaps matching TRBD1 or TRBD2 (5 bases each). The CDR3 extends over 13 amino acids. Germline CDR1 is GTSNPN and CDR2 is SVGIG (reference sequence). The V gene lost 5 bases and the J gene lost 4 bases, with 15 bases spanning the gap. The CDR3 reads CAWGRRGTYEQYF. The CDR3 DNA follows: TGTGCCTGGGGGAGAAGAGGGACGTACGAGCAGTACTTC.

This chain links TRBV30 with TRBJ2-1, with D tentatively TRBD2 (6 bases). The CDR3 totals 14 residues. Germline V gives CDR1 GTSNPN, CDR2 SVGIG (reference sequence). The V and J ends lost 0 bases and 6 bases respectively, with 12 bases between them. Written as DNA, the CDR3 is TGTGCCTGGAGTGTAGGGAGGAGGGCCAATGAGCAGTTCTTC. This translates into CAWSVGRRANEQFF.

The rearrangement uses TRBV7-9 and TRBJ2-7; the D is unclear. The CDR3 has 15 amino acids. The germline gives CDR1 SEHNR, CDR2 FQNEAQ (reference sequence). Between the trimmed V and J ends, which lost 5 bases and 0 bases, there was a span of 14 bases. CDR3 DNA sequence: TGTGCCAGCAGCCCACAGAAGATTAGCTCCTACGAGCAGTACTTC. This encodes CASSPQKISSYEQYF.

This sequence joins TRBV6-5 and TRBJ2-7; D is possibly TRBD1 (6 bases). The CDR3 length is 14 residues. Trimming took 8 bases from V and 2 from J, leaving 16 bases between them. Germline assignment: CDR1 MNHEY and CDR2 SVGAGI. Written as DNA, the CDR3 is TGTGCCAGCGTCGATAGGGACAAACCCTACGAGCAGTACTTC. It is translated as CASVDRDKPYEQYF.

The gene calls are TRBV29-1 and TRBJ1-3; D is unclear. The length of the CDR3 is 11 residues. V was shortened by 4 bases and J by 15 bases, with 16 bases between the two germline ends. Germline CDR1 SQVTM, CDR2 ANQGSEA. CDR3 protein: CSVAVRQLEYF. As DNA, the CDR3 is TGCAGCGTTGCCGTGAGGCAGTTGGAATATTTT.

V gene TRBV19 combines with J gene TRBJ1-2; no clear D. CDR1 and CDR2 from the germline V gene are LNHDA and SQIVND (reference sequence). This CDR3 is 12 amino acids long. Trimming took off 5 bases at V and 4 bases at J, with 8 bases between the two ends. The CDR3 here is CASSVDTYGYTF. The CDR3, as DNA: TGTGCCAGTAGTGTTGACACCTATGGCTACACCTTC.

V is TRBV6-1 and J is TRBJ1-2; D possibly corresponds to TRBD1 (5 bases). The germline V and J ends were trimmed by 1 base and 4 bases, with 16 bases remaining between them. Per germline, CDR1 MNHNS and CDR2 SASEGT. The CDR3 runs 16 residues. The CDR3 region is CASSEESMGRAYGYTF. The CDR3 DNA sequence: TGTGCCAGCAGTGAAGAGTCTATGGGCAGGGCCTATGGCTACACCTTC.

This sequence joins TRBV4-1 and TRBJ1-2; perhaps TRBD1 as D (6 bases). The CDR3 loop spans 15 amino acids. In germline, CDR1 is MGHRA, CDR2 YSYEKL. V was clipped by 0 bases and J by 7 bases, with 15 bases between them. CDR3 DNA sequence: TGCGCCAGCAGCCAAGATAACAGGGTGGACTCTGGCTACACCTTC. This codes for CASSQDNRVDSGYTF.

The chain recombines TRBV27 with TRBJ2-7; either TRBD1 or TRBD2 may fit D (7 bases each). This CDR3 has 15 residues. Trimming left V 1 base short and J 3 bases short, with 13 bases between. CDR1 and CDR2 from the germline V gene are MNHEY and SMNVEV (reference sequence). The CDR3 DNA sequence: TGTGCCAGCAGTTTATGGGAGGGGGCGAGCTACGAGCAGTACTTC. It yields the protein CASSLWEGASYEQYF.

The J gene is TRBJ1-5, the V gene TRBV30; D gene unclear. Germline loops: CDR1 GTSNPN, CDR2 SVGIG (reference sequence). This CDR3 comprises 13 residues. Deletions cut 0 bases from V and 5 bases from J, with 8 bases between. CDR3 in DNA: TGTGCCTGGAGTGTTCCAGAACATCAGCCCCAGCATTTT. This encodes CAWSVPEHQPQHF.

The rearrangement uses TRBV6-6 and TRBJ2-6; D unresolved. The V gene's germline CDR1 is MNHNY and CDR2 SVGAGI (reference sequence). This CDR3 spans 11 amino acids. CDR3 region: CGVSGANVLTF. The DNA of the CDR3 is TGTGGAGTAAGTGGGGCCAACGTCCTGACTTTC.

The V call is TRBV5-4, the J call TRBJ2-2; TRBD2 aligns across 8 bases. Looked up from germline, CDR1 is SGHNT and CDR2 is YYREEE (reference sequence). V gave up 7 bases and J gave up 6 bases; unmatched junction bases: 14. The CDR3 runs to 16 residues. CDR3 residues: CASFKGAGESAGELFF. The CDR3 DNA reads TGTGCCAGCTTCAAGGGAGCGGGAGAATCAGCCGGGGAGCTGTTTTTT.

The chain uses TRBV24-1 and TRBJ2-1, with TRBD1 matching 12 bases. The CDR3 is 16 amino acids. Per germline, CDR1 KGHDR and CDR2 SFDVKD. After removal of 3 bases from V and 6 bases from J, the junction contained 5 bases not matched to a gene. CDR3 bases: TGTGCCACCAGTGATGGGGACAGGGGGCAGGGCAATGAGCAGTTCTTC. The encoded protein is CATSDGDRGQGNEQFF.

The chain combines TRBV11-2 with TRBJ2-5; 12 nucleotides agree with TRBD2. Losses at the gene ends were 4 bases for V and 0 bases for J; bases not matched to a gene: 9. CDR1 SGHAT and CDR2 FQNNGV come from the germline V gene. CDR3 length: 18 amino acids. CDR3 region: CASSSRTSGIHYQETQYF. As DNA, the CDR3 is TGTGCCAGCAGCTCGCGGACTAGCGGGATCCATTACCAAGAGACCCAGTACTTC.

The genes are TRBV25-1 and TRBJ2-5; 9 bases are a match to TRBD1. V shed 5 bases, J shed 5 bases, and the junction held 9 bases outside the gene matches. In germline, CDR1 is MGHDK, CDR2 SYGVNS. CDR3 length: 15 amino acids. CDR3 region: CASSPGQGPRETQYF. DNA for the CDR3: TGTGCCAGCAGTCCGGGACAGGGACCTCGGGAGACCCAGTACTTC. The full variable domain, with the rest looked up from reference TRBV25-1 and TRBJ2-5, is EADIYQTPRYLVIGTGKKITLECSQTMGHDKMYWYQQDPGMELHLIHYSYGVNSTEKGDLSSESTVSRIRTEHFPLTLESARPSHTSQYLCASSPGQGPRETQYFGPGTRLLVL.

The V and J genes are TRBV3-1 and TRBJ1-6, with 7 positions matching TRBD1. V was pared by 1 base and J by 10 bases, with 7 bases of the junction left unmatched. The germline V gene has CDR1 LGHDT and CDR2 YNNKEL (reference sequence). The CDR3 has 15 residues. CDR3 coding DNA: TGTGCCAGCAGCCAAGGAACAGGGGTAGGGTCACCCCTCCACTTT. The encoded protein is CASSQGTGVGSPLHF.

This chain links TRBV20-1 with TRBJ2-5; D possibly corresponds to TRBD2 (7 bases). The CDR3 consists of 16 residues. Trimming took off 3 bases at V and 5 bases at J, with 22 bases between the two ends. CDR1 and CDR2 from the germline V gene are DFQATT and SNEGSKA (reference sequence). Here the CDR3 DNA reads TGCAGTGCTAGCGGTGGAGGAGGGGGGGGGTTGGAGACCCAGTACTTC. This codes for CSASGGGGGGLETQYF.

The chain combines TRBV20-1 with TRBJ1-1, with TRBD1 as a possible D gene (5 bases). Trimming stripped 4 bases from V and 0 bases from J, with 12 bases between. The CDR3 is 14 residues long. Germline CDR1 and CDR2: DFQATT and SNEGSKA (reference sequence). The CDR3 nucleotides read TGCAGTGCTACAGAAGGACACTTGAACACTGAAGCTTTCTTT. This sequence encodes CSATEGHLNTEAFF.